The clone carrying this T cell receptor (beta chain) is a singleton in its sample. The target antigen is unknown. One junction end disagrees with the germline gene, perhaps due to a read error. This entry comes from a study of cytomegalovirus exposure and HLA in healthy donors. Study-wide findings and caveats: In the analysis, some V segments, TRBV6-2 and TRBV6-3 included, were excluded as indistinguishable.

The PCR used 60 Vbeta and 13 Jbeta primers. Libraries were prepared by immunoSEQ multiplex PCR; TCRdb keeps only in-frame clonotypes and omits some of them. Of tens of thousands of clones in the sample, around four fifths were seen once. The CDR3 is 15 residues long. The V gene's germline CDR1 is SSHAT and CDR2 FNYEAQ (reference sequence). The sequence came from a man aged 25-45 years in good health and CMV-seronegative. The rearrangement links TRBV7-7 to TRBJ2-1; D call uncertain. The sequenced material came from PBMCs. The CDR3: CASSLLQSSYNEQFF. The CDR3 region has the DNA TGTGCTAGCAGCTTGCTACAGAGCTCCTACAATGAGCAGTTCTTC.